The clone carrying this T cell receptor (beta chain) was seen more than once but under ten times. As yet, its antigen is unknown. Unique molecular identifiers were used in preparing the TCRbeta library. A single record per CDR3 protein comes from TCRdb applying MiXCR to the PCR reads. The sample yields hundreds of thousands of distinct CDR3 sequences, approximately 13% seen once. This sample is part of a study of T-cell reconstitution after alpha-beta-depleted transplantation in children. This CDR3 contains 16 residues. CDR1 is SGHTA and CDR2 is FQGNSA in the germline V gene. J lost 5 bases, V lost 6 bases, and 11 bases had no gene match. Regarding the study as a whole: A year had passed since transplant, and T-cell counts and diversity by then came mostly from newly produced T cells. At around two months after transplant, the alpha-beta T cells were reportedly derived from several hundred expanded clones that came from non-depleted graft cells.

The sequences come from PBMCs, mostly from graft donor cells, collected 360 days after TCRalphabeta/CD19-depleted stem cell transplant. The chain uses TRBV7-2 and TRBJ2-1, with 9 nucleotides matching TRBD1. The receptor was isolated from a male patient between 5 and 17 years old who had a stem cell transplant for acute myeloid leukemia, so the T cells may come from the graft donor. As DNA, the CDR3 is TGTGCCAGCAGATTTCCAAGGGACAGGGATGACAATGAGCAGTTCTTC. Residues: CASRFPRDRDDNEQFF.